A selection of T cell receptor beta chains follows, all from one sample in a study of T cell responses to AZD1222 COVID-19 vaccine. Profiling relied on immunoSEQ multiplex PCR, and the TCRdb table lists in-frame clones only, not all of them. The table has 75,000 to 100,000 clones, over 85% seen once. The sample was peripheral blood, taken on day 0 of AZD1222 vaccination. These receptors all stem from an adult in good health. CDR3s include the opening cysteine and the closing phenylalanine or tryptophan. The order of the fields is V gene, clone size, D gene, J gene, CDR3 protein, CDR3 DNA. D genes are given only for firm matches. Not all rows give a size; the values are once, few, many and, for expanded clones, a class.

TRBV6-5	NA	NA	TRBJ1-1	CASLLAGQKNTEAFF	TGTGCCAGCCTTCTGGCAGGTCAGAAAAACACTGAAGCTTTCTTT
TRBV2	NA	TRBD2	TRBJ2-1	CASQPRPAGEQFF	TGTGCCAGCCAACCTAGACCAGCGGGAGAGCAGTTCTTC
TRBV3-1/TRBV3-2	NA	NA	TRBJ2-4	CASSLFWTGAKNIQYF	TGTGCCAGCAGCCTTTTTTGGACGGGAGCCAAAAACATTCAGTACTTC
TRBV28	NA	NA	TRBJ1-5	CASSFDRGNQPQHF	TGTGCCAGCAGTTTCGATCGGGGGAATCAGCCCCAGCATTTT
TRBV2	NA	TRBD2	TRBJ2-7	CASNIGTSTWYEQYF	TGTGCCAGCAATATTGGGACTAGCACATGGTACGAGCAGTACTTC
TRBV7-6	NA	NA	TRBJ1-1	CASSGHWGRTEAFF	TGTGCCAGCAGCGGACACTGGGGACGTACTGAAGCTTTCTTT
TRBV6-4	NA	TRBD1	TRBJ2-2	CASRGQAHTGELFF	TGTGCCAGCCGGGGACAGGCGCACACCGGGGAGCTGTTTTTT
TRBV6-5	NA	NA	TRBJ1-2	CASSSPPGYGYTF	TGTGCCAGCAGTTCCCCCCCAGGCTATGGCTACACCTTC
TRBV7-9	NA	TRBD2	TRBJ2-5	CASTPGYNSGRLGETQYF	TGTGCCAGCACCCCAGGTTATAATAGCGGGAGGCTTGGAGAGACCCAGTACTTC
TRBV24-1	NA	TRBD1	TRBJ2-7	CATSEGQDLPYEQYF	TGTGCCACCAGTGAGGGACAGGATCTACCCTACGAGCAGTACTTC
TRBV5-5	NA	NA	TRBJ1-5	CASSFLGVLQPQHF	TGTGCCAGCAGCTTTTTGGGTGTTCTGCAGCCCCAGCATTTT
TRBV30	NA	NA	TRBJ2-1	CAWSATRRGGLGAEQFF	TGTGCCTGGAGTGCGACTCGGCGGGGCGGCCTGGGTGCTGAGCAGTTCTTC
TRBV9	NA	NA	TRBJ1-2	CASSAAALQGNYGYTF	TGTGCCAGCAGCGCCGCCGCCCTACAGGGAAACTATGGCTACACCTTC
TRBV5-1	NA	TRBD1	TRBJ1-5	CASSFHYPGQGRPYSNQPQHF	TGCGCCAGCAGCTTCCATTACCCGGGACAGGGAAGACCATATAGCAATCAGCCCCAGCATTTT
TRBV28	NA	NA	TRBJ1-2	CASSRSDKARGYTF	TGTGCCAGCAGTCGGTCGGACAAAGCTCGGGGCTACACCTTC
TRBV5-1	NA	TRBD1	TRBJ1-2	CASSWGQGNYGYTF	TGCGCCAGCAGCTGGGGACAGGGGAACTATGGCTACACCTTC
TRBV19	NA	NA	TRBJ2-1	CASSERLGEQFF	TGTGCCAGTAGTGAACGACTGGGGGAGCAGTTCTTC
TRBV19	NA	NA	TRBJ1-1	CASSPLPTGLNTEAFF	TGTGCCAGTAGTCCATTACCGACAGGTTTGAACACTGAAGCTTTCTTT
TRBV5-1	NA	NA	TRBJ1-6	CASSLGSGVSSPLHF	TGCGCCAGCAGCTTGGGGTCAGGGGTAAGCTCACCCCTCCACTTT
TRBV4-2	NA	NA	TRBJ2-3	CASSQGAASKTLTDTQYF	TGTGCCAGCAGCCAAGGTGCCGCTTCAAAAACCCTCACAGATACGCAGTATTTT
TRBV6-1	once	NA	TRBJ1-1	CASSETGKTEAFF	TGTGCCAGCAGTGAAACAGGGAAGACTGAAGCTTTCTTT
TRBV28	NA	NA	TRBJ1-4	CASSLDFDEKLFF	TGTGCCAGCAGTTTAGATTTCGATGAAAAACTGTTTTTT
TRBV4-1	once	NA	TRBJ2-7	CASSQSGAPYEQYF	TGCGCCAGCAGCCAGTCCGGGGCCCCCTACGAGCAGTACTTC
TRBV18	NA	TRBD1	TRBJ2-1	CASSPPLCPGTAPHNEQFF	TGTGCCAGCTCACCCCCCTTATGTCCCGGGACAGCCCCCCATAATGAGCAGTTCTTC